What follows are 2 T cell receptor beta chains derived from one specimen sequenced in a study of Ad26.COV2.S vaccination and SARS-CoV-2 variants (dated by TCRdb to the early 2020s). The sample's treatment or condition label is to be understood as: around 19 received Ad26.COV2.S at low or high dose, single or two shots; about five received placebo; per-sample allocation not given. Repertoires of vaccine and placebo recipients were sequenced from samples taken on day 63 after the first injection. The library was obtained by the immunoSEQ multiplex PCR assay. TCRdb obtained this table from immuneACCESS and retained in-frame rearrangements with V and J assigned. These tables miss some clones; where compared with another copy, unresolved V genes account for less than half of the shortfall, and the remainder is unexplained. The sample contains some 640,000 clones, more than 70% of them found a single time. The ten largest account for approximately 1.5% of the sample.

Material: peripheral blood, obtained in a trial of Ad26.COV2.S vaccine versus placebo. These receptors came from a person between 18 and 59 years old who received the Ad26.COV2.S COVID-19 vaccine or a placebo.

The CDR3 sequence is CASSASNTGELFF. CDR3 sequence (DNA): TGTGCCAGCAGCGCGTCTAACACCGGGGAGCTGTTTTTT. The V call is TRBV2, the J call TRBJ2-2, with D uncertain. Germline V gives CDR1 SNHLY, CDR2 FYNNEI. Trimming removed 6 bases from V and 2 bases from J, with 7 bases in between. The CDR3 consists of 13 residues. Based on the CDR3 plus reference TRBV2 and TRBJ2-2, the full variable domain is EPEVTQTPSHQVTQMGQEVILRCVPISNHLYFYWYRQILGQKVEFLVSFYNNEISEKSEIFDDQFSVERPDGSNFTLKIRSTKLEDSAMYFCASSASNTGELFFGEGSRLTVL.

The rearrangement joins TRBV29-1 to TRBJ2-2, with D possibly called TRBD1 or TRBD2 (6 bases each). V lost 4 bases to trimming and J lost 6 bases, with 12 bases between them. The CDR3 is 13 amino acids. Germline loops: CDR1 SQVTM, CDR2 ANQGSEA. The CDR3 sequence: CSVGPRGAGELFF. As DNA, the CDR3 is TGCAGCGTTGGCCCGAGGGGGGCCGGGGAGCTGTTTTTT.